Reported below is one T cell receptor (beta chain). The sample originates from a study of OX40 agonist ivuxolimab in advanced cancers. V lost 10 bases, J lost 4 bases, and 8 bases lay in between. This CDR3 region has 10 residues. The germline gives CDR1 MDHEN, CDR2 SYDVKM. Using immunoSEQ multiplex PCR, the repertoire was profiled, and TCRdb retains in-frame clones only, with some absent. The sample has about 24,000 clones; just over 85% are singletons. The clonotype originates from an adult with an advanced solid tumor such as melanoma, head and neck, liver or kidney cancer. The sequencing here drew on CD4+ or CD8+ T cells sorted from blood, taken in a trial of the OX40 agonist ivuxolimab. The rearrangement uses TRBV28 and TRBJ2-7, with D hard to call. CDR3 DNA sequence: TGTGCCACCCCAGGATACGAGCAGTACTTC. Translated: CATPGYEQYF.